The TCR beta chain under discussion was sequenced for a study of CD8+ T cells in alopecia areata. Extracted RNA was reverse transcribed, and the resulting cDNA served as sequencing template. The protocol was immunoSEQ multiplex PCR, while the TCRdb copy is restricted to in-frame clones and leaves out a portion. The table lists roughly 250,000 clones, roughly 60% of them singletons, with 0.75% to 0.95% in the top ten. Germline V gene data show CDR1 as SGHTA and CDR2 as FQGNSA. The CDR3 is 14 residues long. V lost 3 bases, J lost 5 bases, and 11 bases lay in between. Noted treatment: oral pan-JAK inhibitor, 5-10 mg twice daily. This clone was counted only a few times.

This sequence was found in a human donor with alopecia areata. The source material was CD4+ T cells sorted from blood, sampled around week 53, from a patient treated with tofacitinib. The gene calls are TRBV7-2 and TRBJ2-1; maybe TRBD2 (5 bases). CDR3 coding DNA: TGTGCCAGCAGCTTGCCGGGGTCGCACAATGAGCAGTTCTTC. Translation gives CASSLPGSHNEQFF.